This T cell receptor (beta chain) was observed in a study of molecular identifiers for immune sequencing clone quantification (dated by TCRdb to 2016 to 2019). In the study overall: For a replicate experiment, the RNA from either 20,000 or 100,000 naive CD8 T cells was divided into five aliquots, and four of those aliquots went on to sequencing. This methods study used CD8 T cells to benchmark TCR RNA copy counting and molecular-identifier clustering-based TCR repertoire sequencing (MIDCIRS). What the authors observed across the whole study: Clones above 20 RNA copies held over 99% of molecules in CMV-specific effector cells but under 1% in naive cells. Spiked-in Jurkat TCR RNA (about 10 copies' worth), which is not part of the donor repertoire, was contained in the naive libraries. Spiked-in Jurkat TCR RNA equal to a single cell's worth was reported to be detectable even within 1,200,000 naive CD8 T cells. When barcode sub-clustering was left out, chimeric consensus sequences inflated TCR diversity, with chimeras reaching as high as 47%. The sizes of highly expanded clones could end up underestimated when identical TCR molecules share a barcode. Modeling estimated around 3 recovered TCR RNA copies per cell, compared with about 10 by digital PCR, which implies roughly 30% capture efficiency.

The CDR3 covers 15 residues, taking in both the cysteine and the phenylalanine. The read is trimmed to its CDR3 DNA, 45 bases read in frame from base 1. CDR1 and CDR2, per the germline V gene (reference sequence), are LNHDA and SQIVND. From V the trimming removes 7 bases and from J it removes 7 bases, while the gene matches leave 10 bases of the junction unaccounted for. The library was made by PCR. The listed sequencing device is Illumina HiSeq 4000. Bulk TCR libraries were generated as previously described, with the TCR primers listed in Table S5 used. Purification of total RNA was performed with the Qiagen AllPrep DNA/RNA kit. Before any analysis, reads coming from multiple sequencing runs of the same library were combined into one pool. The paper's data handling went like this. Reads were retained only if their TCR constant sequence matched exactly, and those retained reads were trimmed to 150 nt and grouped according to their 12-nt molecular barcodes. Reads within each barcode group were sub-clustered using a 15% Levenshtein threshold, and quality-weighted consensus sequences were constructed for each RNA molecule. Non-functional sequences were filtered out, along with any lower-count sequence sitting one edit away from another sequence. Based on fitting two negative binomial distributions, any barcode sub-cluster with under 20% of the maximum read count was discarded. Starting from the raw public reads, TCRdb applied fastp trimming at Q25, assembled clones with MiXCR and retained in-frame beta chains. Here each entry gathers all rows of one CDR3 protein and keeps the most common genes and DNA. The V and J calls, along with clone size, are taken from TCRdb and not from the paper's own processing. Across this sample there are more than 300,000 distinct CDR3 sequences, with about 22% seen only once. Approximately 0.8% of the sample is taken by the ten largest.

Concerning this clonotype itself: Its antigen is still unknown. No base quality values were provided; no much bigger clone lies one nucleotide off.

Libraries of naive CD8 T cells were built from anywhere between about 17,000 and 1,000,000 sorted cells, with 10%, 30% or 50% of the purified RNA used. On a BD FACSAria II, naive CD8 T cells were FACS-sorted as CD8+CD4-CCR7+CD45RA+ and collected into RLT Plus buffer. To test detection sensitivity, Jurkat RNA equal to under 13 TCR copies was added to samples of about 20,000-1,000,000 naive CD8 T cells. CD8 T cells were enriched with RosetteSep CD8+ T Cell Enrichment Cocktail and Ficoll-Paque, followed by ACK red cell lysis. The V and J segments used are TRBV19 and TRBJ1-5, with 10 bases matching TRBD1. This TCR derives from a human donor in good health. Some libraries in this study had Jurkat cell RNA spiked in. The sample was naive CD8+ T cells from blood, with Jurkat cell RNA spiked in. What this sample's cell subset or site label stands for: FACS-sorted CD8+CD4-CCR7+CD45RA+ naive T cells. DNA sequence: TGTGCCAGTAATGCGGGACAGGGGCCAAAACAGCCCCAGCATTTT. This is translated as CASNAGQGPKQPQHF.